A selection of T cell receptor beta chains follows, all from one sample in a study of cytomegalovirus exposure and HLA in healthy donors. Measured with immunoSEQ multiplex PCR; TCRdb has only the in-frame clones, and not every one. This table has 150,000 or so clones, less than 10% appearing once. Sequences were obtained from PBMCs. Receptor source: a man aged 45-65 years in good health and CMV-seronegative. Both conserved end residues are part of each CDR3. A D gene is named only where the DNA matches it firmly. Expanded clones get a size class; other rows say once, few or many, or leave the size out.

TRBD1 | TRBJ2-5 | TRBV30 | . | CAWSMGQPQETQYF | TGTGCCTGGAGCATGGGACAGCCTCAAGAGACCCAGTACTTC
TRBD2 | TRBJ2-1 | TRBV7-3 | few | CASSLLAGGIYNEQFF | TGTGCCAGCAGCTTACTAGCGGGAGGTATCTACAATGAGCAGTTCTTC
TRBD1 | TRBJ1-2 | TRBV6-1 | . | CASSELTGEAYGYTF | TGTGCCAGCAGTGAATTAACAGGGGAAGCCTATGGCTACACCTTC
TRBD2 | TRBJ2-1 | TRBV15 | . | CATSRGSGSGAYNEQFF | TGTGCCACCAGCAGAGGCTCCGGCAGCGGGGCCTACAATGAGCAGTTCTTC
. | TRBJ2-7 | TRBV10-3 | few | CASREDLAYEQYF | TGTGCCTCTAGAGAGGACTTAGCCTACGAGCAGTACTTC
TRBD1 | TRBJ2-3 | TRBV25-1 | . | CASSRDRGTDTQYF | TGTGCCAGCAGCCGGGACAGGGGCACAGATACGCAGTATTTT
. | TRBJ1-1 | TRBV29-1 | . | CSVEELGGGVTEAFF | TGCAGCGTTGAAGAATTGGGGGGAGGGGTAACTGAAGCTTTCTTT
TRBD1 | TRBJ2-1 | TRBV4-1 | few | CASSRGQGPSYEQFF | TGCGCCAGCAGCCGTGGACAGGGTCCTAGCTATGAGCAGTTCTTC
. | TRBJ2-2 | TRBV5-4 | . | CASTLGAGATGELFF | TGTGCCAGCACTCTGGGGGCGGGAGCAACCGGGGAGCTGTTTTTT
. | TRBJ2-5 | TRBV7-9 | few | CASSLVGGPAETQYF | TGTGCCAGCAGCTTGGTGGGGGGGCCTGCAGAGACCCAGTACTTC
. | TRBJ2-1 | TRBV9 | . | CASSVGSGYNEQFF | TGTGCCAGCAGCGTAGGTTCAGGCTACAATGAGCAGTTCTTC
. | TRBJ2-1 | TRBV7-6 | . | CASSLMTADRLDNEQFF | TGTGCCAGCAGCTTAATGACGGCCGACAGGCTTGACAATGAGCAGTTCTTC
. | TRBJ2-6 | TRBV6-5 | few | CATRGDGAGANVLTF | TGTGCCACGCGAGGAGACGGGGCTGGGGCCAACGTCCTGACTTTC
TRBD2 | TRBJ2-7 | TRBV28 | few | CASRSSGSRVYEQYF | TGTGCCAGCAGATCTAGCGGGAGCCGCGTATACGAGCAGTACTTC
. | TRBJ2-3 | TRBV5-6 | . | CASSLDLAISTDTQYF | TGTGCCAGCAGCTTGGATCTAGCGATTAGCACAGATACGCAGTATTTT
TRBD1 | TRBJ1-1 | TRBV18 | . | CASSSGQGRSTEAFF | TGTGCCAGCTCCTCCGGACAGGGAAGGTCCACTGAAGCTTTCTTT
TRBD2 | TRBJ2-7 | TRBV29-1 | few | CSVGVGLAGGYEQYF | TGCAGCGTTGGGGTCGGACTAGCAGGTGGTTACGAGCAGTACTTC
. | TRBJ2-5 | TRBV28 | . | CASSFGGATAETQYF | TGTGCCAGCAGTTTTGGGGGGGCCACCGCGGAGACCCAGTACTTC
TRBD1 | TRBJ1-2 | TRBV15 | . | CATSSRQGPEGYTF | TGTGCCACCAGCAGCCGACAGGGGCCGGAGGGCTACACCTTC
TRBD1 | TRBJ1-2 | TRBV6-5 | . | CASSYRQGRGYGYTF | TGTGCCAGCAGTTACAGACAGGGCAGAGGTTATGGCTACACCTTC
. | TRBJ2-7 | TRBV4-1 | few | CASSQDENKLYF | TGCGCCAGCAGCCAAGACGAAAATAAGCTGTACTTC
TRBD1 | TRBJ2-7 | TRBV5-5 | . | CASSHRDRVPYEQYF | TGTGCCAGCAGCCATCGGGACAGGGTGCCCTACGAGCAGTACTTC
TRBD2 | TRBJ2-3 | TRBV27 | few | CASALRWRGSTDTQYF | TGTGCCAGCGCCCTTAGGTGGCGGGGGAGCACAGATACGCAGTATTTT
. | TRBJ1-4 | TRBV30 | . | CAWSVTGATNEKLFF | TGTGCCTGGAGTGTAACCGGAGCAACTAATGAAAAACTGTTTTTT
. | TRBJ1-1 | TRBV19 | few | CASSIQGLNTEAFF | TGTGCCAGTAGTATACAGGGCCTGAACACTGAAGCTTTCTTT
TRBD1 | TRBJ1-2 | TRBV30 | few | CAWSVDRAGGYTF | TGTGCCTGGAGTGTGGACAGGGCAGGTGGCTACACCTTC
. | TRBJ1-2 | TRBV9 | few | CASSSVAGLNYGYTF | TGTGCCAGCAGCTCAGTGGCGGGTCTTAACTATGGCTACACCTTC
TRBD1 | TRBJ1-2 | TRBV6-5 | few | CASSRDRFMYGYTF | TGTGCCAGCAGCCGGGACAGATTTATGTATGGCTACACCTTC
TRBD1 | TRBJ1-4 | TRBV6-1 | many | CASSELSGGSEKLFF | TGTGCCAGCAGTGAACTTTCAGGGGGAAGCGAAAAACTGTTTTTT
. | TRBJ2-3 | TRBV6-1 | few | CASSNTEGRDTQYF | TGTGCCAGCAGCAACACGGAGGGAAGAGATACGCAGTATTTT
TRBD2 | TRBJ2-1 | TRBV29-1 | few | CSVEDVAGRALVHEQFF | TGCAGCGTTGAGGACGTCGCCGGGAGGGCCTTAGTCCATGAGCAGTTCTTC
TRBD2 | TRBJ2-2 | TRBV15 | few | CATSRGLAGDGELFF | TGTGCCACCAGCCGAGGACTAGCGGGAGACGGGGAGCTGTTTTTT
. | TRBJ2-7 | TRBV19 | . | CASRKQGMEYEQYF | TGTGCCAGTAGAAAACAGGGAATGGAGTACGAGCAGTACTTC
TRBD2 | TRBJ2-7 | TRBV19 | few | CASSISGGILPSYEQYF | TGTGCCAGTAGTATCTCGGGGGGGATTCTCCCCTCCTACGAGCAGTACTTC
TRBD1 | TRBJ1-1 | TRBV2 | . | CASSLDRTNTEAFF | TGTGCCAGCAGTCTGGACAGGACGAACACTGAAGCTTTCTTT
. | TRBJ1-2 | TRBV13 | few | CASSRNFNYGYTF | TGTGCCAGCAGCAGAAACTTTAACTATGGCTACACCTTC
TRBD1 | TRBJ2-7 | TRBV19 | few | CASSLMTGGTHEQYF | TGTGCCAGTAGTTTGATGACAGGGGGTACCCACGAGCAGTACTTC